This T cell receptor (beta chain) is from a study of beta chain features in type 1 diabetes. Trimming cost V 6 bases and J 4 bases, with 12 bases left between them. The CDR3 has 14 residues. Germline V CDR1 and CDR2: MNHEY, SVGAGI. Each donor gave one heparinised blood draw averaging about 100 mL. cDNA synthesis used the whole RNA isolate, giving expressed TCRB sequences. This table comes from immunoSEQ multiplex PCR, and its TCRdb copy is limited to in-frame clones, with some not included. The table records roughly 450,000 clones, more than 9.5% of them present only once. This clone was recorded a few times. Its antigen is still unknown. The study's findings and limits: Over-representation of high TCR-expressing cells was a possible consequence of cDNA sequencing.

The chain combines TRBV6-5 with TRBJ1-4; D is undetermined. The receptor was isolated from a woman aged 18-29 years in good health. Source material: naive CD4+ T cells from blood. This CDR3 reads CASRSLSYNEKLFF. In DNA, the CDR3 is TGTGCCAGCAGAAGCCTAAGCTATAATGAAAAACTGTTTTTT.